One sample yielded the 6 T cell receptor beta chains listed below, sequenced in a study of siplizumab effects on memory and regulatory T cells. Method: immunoSEQ multiplex PCR; TCRdb's copy keeps in-frame clones and lacks some. The repertoire consists of approximately 100,000 clones, with approximately 92% occurring once and the leading ten covering roughly 0.16%. The sequenced sample consisted of non-Treg CD4+ T cells sorted from blood. These receptors all come from a human donor in good health.

This chain links TRBV5-6 with TRBJ1-2, with 7 bases aligning to TRBD1. V gave up 0 bases and J gave up 4 bases; unmatched junction bases: 12. CDR1 is SGHDT and CDR2 is YYEEEE in the germline V gene. This CDR3 region has 17 residues. This CDR3 is CASSLVSLGQRIYGYTF. The CDR3 bases are TGTGCCAGCAGCTTGGTTTCTTTGGGACAGCGCATCTATGGCTACACCTTC.

The J gene is TRBJ2-2, the V gene TRBV7-2, with TRBD1 matching 7 bases. The V gene end was trimmed by 2 bases and the J gene end by 4 bases; junction bases not matched to a gene: 10. Per germline, CDR1 SGHTA and CDR2 FQGNSA. The CDR3 sequence is 17 residues long. The CDR3 spells CASSLFPDRVGTGELFF. The CDR3 DNA is TGTGCCAGCAGCTTATTCCCTGACAGGGTGGGCACCGGGGAGCTGTTTTTT.

This chain connects TRBV10-1 to TRBJ2-3; 8 bases are a match to TRBD1. V trimming: 5 bases; J trimming: 3 bases; junction bases outside the gene matches: 4. CDR1 and CDR2 from the germline V gene are WNHNN and SYGVQD (reference sequence). CDR3 length: 14 amino acids. The CDR3 bases are TGCGCCAGCAGTAGGACAGGGACTACAGATACGCAGTATTTT. Protein product: CASSRTGTTDTQYF.

The CDR3 nucleotides are TGTGCCAGCAGCGCGGCGGGACAGTCCTTCTACGAGCAGTACTTC. The encoded protein is CASSAAGQSFYEQYF. The J gene is TRBJ2-7, the V gene TRBV9, with TRBD1 as a possible D gene (7 bases). The CDR3 is 15 residues long. V lost 3 bases to trimming and J lost 3 bases, with 16 bases between them. The germline V gene has CDR1 SGDLS and CDR2 YYNGEE.

CDR3 bases: TGTGCCAGCAGCTTAGGACAGTACTATGGCTACACCTTC. This translates into CASSLGQYYGYTF. V usage is TRBV7-6 and J usage is TRBJ1-2, with D possibly matching TRBD1 (5 bases). The CDR3 is 13 residues long. Trimming cost V 1 base and J 3 bases, with 6 bases left between them. Germline V gene data show CDR1 as SGHVS and CDR2 as FNYEAQ.

CDR3: CASSLSPGEKVGYTF. In DNA form, the CDR3 reads TGTGCCAGCAGCTTATCCCCGGGGGAAAAAGTAGGCTACACCTTC. This chain joins TRBV7-3 and TRBJ1-2; D is perhaps TRBD1 (5 bases). CDR3 size: 15 residues. Germline V gives CDR1 SGHTA, CDR2 FQGTGA. V lost 2 bases and J 8 bases, leaving 18 bases between the germline ends.